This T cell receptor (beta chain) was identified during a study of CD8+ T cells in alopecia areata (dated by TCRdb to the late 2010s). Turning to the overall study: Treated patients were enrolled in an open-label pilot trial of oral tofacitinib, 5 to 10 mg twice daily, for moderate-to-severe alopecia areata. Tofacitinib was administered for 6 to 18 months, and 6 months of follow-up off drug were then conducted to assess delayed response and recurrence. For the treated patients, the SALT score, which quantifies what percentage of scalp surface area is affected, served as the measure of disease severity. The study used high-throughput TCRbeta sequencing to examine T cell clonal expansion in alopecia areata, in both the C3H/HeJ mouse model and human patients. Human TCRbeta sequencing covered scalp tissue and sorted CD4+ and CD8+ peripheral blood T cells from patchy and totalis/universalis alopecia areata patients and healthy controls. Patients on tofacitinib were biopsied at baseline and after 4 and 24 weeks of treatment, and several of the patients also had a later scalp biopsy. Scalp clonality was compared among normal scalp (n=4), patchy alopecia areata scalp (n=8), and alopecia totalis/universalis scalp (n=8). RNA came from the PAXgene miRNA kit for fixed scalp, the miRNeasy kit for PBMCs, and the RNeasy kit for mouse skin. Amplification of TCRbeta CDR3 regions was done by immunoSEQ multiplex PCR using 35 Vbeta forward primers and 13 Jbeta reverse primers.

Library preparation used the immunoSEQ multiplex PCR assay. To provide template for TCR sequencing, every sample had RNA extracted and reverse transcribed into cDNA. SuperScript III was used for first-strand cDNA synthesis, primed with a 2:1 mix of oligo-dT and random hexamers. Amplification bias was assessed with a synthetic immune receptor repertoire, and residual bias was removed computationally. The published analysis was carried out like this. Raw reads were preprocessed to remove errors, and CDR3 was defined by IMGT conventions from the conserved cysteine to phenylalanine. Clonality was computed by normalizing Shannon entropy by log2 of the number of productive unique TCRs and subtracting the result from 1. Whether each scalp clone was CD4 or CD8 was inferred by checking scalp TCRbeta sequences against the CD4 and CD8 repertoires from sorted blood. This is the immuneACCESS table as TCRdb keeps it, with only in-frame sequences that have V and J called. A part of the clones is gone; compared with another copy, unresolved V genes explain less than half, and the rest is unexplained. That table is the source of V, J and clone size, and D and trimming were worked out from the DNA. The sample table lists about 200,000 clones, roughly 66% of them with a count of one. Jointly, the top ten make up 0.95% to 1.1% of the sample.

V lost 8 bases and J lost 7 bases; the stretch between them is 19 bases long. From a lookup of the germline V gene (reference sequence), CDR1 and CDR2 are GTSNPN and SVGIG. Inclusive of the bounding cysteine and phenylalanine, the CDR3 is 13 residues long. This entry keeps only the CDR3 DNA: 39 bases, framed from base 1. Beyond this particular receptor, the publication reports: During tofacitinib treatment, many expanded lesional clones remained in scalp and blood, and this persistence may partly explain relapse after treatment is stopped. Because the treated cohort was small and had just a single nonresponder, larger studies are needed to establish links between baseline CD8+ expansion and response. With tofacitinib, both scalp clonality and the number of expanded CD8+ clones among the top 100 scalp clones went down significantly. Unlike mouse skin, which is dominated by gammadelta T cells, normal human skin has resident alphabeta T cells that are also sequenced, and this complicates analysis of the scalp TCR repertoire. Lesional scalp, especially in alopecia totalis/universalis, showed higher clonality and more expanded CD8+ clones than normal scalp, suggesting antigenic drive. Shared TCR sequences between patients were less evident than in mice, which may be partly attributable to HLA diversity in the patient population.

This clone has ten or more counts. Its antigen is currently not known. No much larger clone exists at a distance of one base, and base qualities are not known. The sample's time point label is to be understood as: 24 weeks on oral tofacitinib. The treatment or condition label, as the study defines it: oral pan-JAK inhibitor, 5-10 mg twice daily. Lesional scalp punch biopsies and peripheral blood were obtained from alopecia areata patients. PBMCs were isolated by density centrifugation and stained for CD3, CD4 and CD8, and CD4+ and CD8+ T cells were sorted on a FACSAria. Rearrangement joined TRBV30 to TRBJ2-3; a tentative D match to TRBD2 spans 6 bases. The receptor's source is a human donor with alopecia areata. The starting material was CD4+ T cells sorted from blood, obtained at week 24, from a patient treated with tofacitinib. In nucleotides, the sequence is TGTGCCAGCCGGGACTCCCAAGGATATACGCAGTATTTT. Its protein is CASRDSQGYTQYF.